This T cell receptor beta chain was recovered during a study of radiotherapy plus CTLA-4 blockade in lung cancer. With respect to this clone: Its specificity is unknown.

Study-wide findings and caveats: Strongest reported response predictors: early blood clone changes and post-radiation interferon-beta. TCR clones originating in tumors grew in number in blood after radiotherapy plus ipilimumab.

This CDR3 has 17 amino acids. The V gene's germline CDR1 is LGHNA and CDR2 YSLEER. J lost 6 bases, V lost 3 bases, and 8 bases had no gene match. TCRdb keeps only in-frame clones here, not all; method: immunoSEQ multiplex PCR. Of approximately 40,000 clones in the sample, roughly four fifths were seen once. The sample here was peripheral blood, taken from a patient treated with radiotherapy plus ipilimumab. The TCR was taken from a human donor with non-small cell lung cancer whose response to radiotherapy plus ipilimumab could not be evaluated. The chain links TRBV4-3 to TRBJ2-3, with TRBD2 matching over 14 bases. CDR3 in DNA: TGCGCCAGCAGCCAGCGTAAGACTAGCGGGAGGGAGGATACGCAGTATTTT. Its protein is CASSQRKTSGREDTQYF.